A single sample is the source of the 23 T cell receptor beta chains below, sequenced in a study of molecular identifiers for immune sequencing clone quantification (dated by TCRdb to the late 2010s). Libraries came from PCR. The sequencer listed for this sample is Illumina HiSeq 4000. The raw public data were reprocessed by TCRdb itself: fastp quality trimming at Q25, MiXCR clonotype calling, in-frame beta chains only. Every entry covers one CDR3 protein and lists the most common genes and DNA from its rows. The table for this sample lists fewer than 25,000 distinct CDR3 sequences; 17% of them were counted only once. The ten largest clones represent around 1% of the sample. Source material: naive CD8+ T cells from blood, with Jurkat cell RNA spiked in. The cell subset or site label, read with the paper, signifies: FACS-sorted CD8+CD4-CCR7+CD45RA+ naive T cells. Receptors originate from a human donor in good health. Some libraries in this study had Jurkat cell RNA spiked in.

This clonotype was counted only a few times. Given the absence of the conserved phenylalanine or tryptophan at the CDR3 end, a read error is likely. The gene calls are TRBV20-1 and TRBJ2-7, with 9 bases fitting TRBD2. The CDR3 loop spans 14 amino acids. Losses at the gene ends were 5 bases for V and 1 base for J; bases not matched to a gene: 6. Germline CDR1 DFQATT, CDR2 SNEGSKA (reference sequence). CDR3 coding DNA: TGCAGTGCTCCTGCGCTAGCGGGATCCTACGAGCAGTACCTC. This encodes CSAPALAGSYEQYL.

Remarks on this clonotype: At one of its ends the junction is not consistent with the germline gene, which may arise from a read error. V usage is TRBV7-6 and J usage is TRBJ2-6, with D perhaps TRBD1 (5 bases). Germline lookup yields CDR1 SGHVS and CDR2 FNYEAQ. The CDR3 covers 16 residues. In DNA form, the CDR3 reads TGTGCCAGCAGCTTAGACCGGAGCTCTGGGGCCAACGTCCTGCCTTTC. Its translation: CASSLDRSSGANVLPF.

With regard to this clonotype: It may be a read error: a sequence one base away is much more abundant. The CDR3 nucleotides are TGTGCCAGCTCAGACAGGTTCACAGATGCGCAGTATTTT. It codes for CASSDRFTDAQYF. The chain carries TRBV2 and TRBJ2-3, with D possibly matching TRBD1 (6 bases). The CDR3 is made up of 13 amino acids. The germline gives CDR1 SNHLY, CDR2 FYNNEI. The variable domain in full, completed from reference TRBV2 and TRBJ2-3, reads EPEVTQTPSHQVTQMGQEVILRCVPISNHLYFYWYRQILGQKVEFLVSFYNNEISEKSEIFDDQFSVERPDGSNFTLKIRSTKLEDSAMYFCASSDRFTDAQYFGPGTRLTVL.

A remark on this clonotype: This likely comes from a read error, as the CDR3 has no conserved phenylalanine or tryptophan at its end. The chain uses TRBV10-2 and TRBJ2-1, with 9 nucleotides matching TRBD2. Germline V gives CDR1 WSHSY, CDR2 SAAADI. J lost 9 bases, V lost 4 bases, and 7 bases had no gene match. This CDR3 region has 14 residues. The CDR3 sequence: CASSVLAGSGEQFL. CDR3 coding DNA: TGCGCCAGCAGTGTCCTAGCGGGGAGTGGTGAGCAGTTCCTC.

This clonotype has a count of ten or more. The chain employs TRBV30 and TRBJ2-2; TRBD2 aligns across 8 bases. Germline V lookup: CDR1 GTSNPN, CDR2 SVGIG (reference sequence). The V gene end was trimmed by 8 bases and the J gene end by 7 bases; junction bases not matched to a gene: 12. The CDR3 totals 14 residues. The CDR3 coding sequence is TGTGCCGGCACCTATTGGAGCGGGAGCGGGGAGCTGTTTTTT. This encodes CAGTYWSGSGELFF. Based on the CDR3 plus reference TRBV30 and TRBJ2-2, the full variable domain is SQTIHQWPATLVQPVGSPLSLECTVEGTSNPNLYWYRQAAGRGLQLLFYSVGIGQISSEVPQNLSASRPQDRQFILSSKKLLLSDSGFYLCAGTYWSGSGELFFGEGSRLTVL.

This clonotype is medium-sized by share. The chain recombines TRBV5-1 with TRBJ2-2; 8 nucleotides align to TRBD2. There are 23 residues in the CDR3. V lost 0 bases to trimming and J lost 1 base; unmatched junction nucleotides: 23. CDR1 SGHRS and CDR2 YFSETQ come from the germline V gene. CDR3 residues: CASSLAVLGAGESIFKNTGELFF. The CDR3 DNA reads as TGCGCCAGCAGCTTGGCCGTATTGGGAGCGGGAGAGTCTATATTCAAGAACACCGGGGAGCTGTTTTTT.

Points on this clonotype: Being one base from a much bigger clone, this may be a read error. The rearrangement uses TRBV3-1 and TRBJ2-3; D unclear. V was pared by 0 bases and J by 1 base, with 17 bases between. The CDR3 spans 18 residues. Germline V gene data show CDR1 as LGHDT and CDR2 as YNNKEL (reference sequence). Here the CDR3 reads CASSQDSSGSAGTDTQYF. The CDR3 DNA reads TGTGCCAGCAGCCAAGATTCGTCTGGTTCAGCTGGCACAGATACGCAGTATTTT.

Turning to this clonotype: This may arise from a read error, as a much more abundant clone is one base away. This chain joins TRBV28 and TRBJ1-3; unclear D gene. Germline CDR1 reads MDHEN; CDR2 reads SYDVKM. With 3 bases removed from V and 6 bases from J, the gap between germline ends came to 9 bases. CDR3 size: 13 residues. In DNA, the CDR3 is TGTGCCAGCAGTTTGTGGAGCGCAAACACCATATATTTT. Amino acids: CASSLWSANTIYF. Full variable domain (missing parts from reference TRBV28 and TRBJ1-3): DVKVTQSSRYLVKRTGEKVFLECVQDMDHENMFWYRQDPGLGLRLIYFSYDVKMKEKGDIPEGYSVSREKKERFSLILESASTNQTSMYLCASSLWSANTIYFGEGSWLTVV.

The rearrangement uses TRBV2 and TRBJ2-3, with 8 bases that match TRBD2. The CDR3 length is 15 residues. Trimming removed 7 bases from V and 5 bases from J; junction bases left unmatched: 11. Germline CDR1 and CDR2: SNHLY and FYNNEI. The CDR3 DNA reads TGTGCCAGCATTGCGCGGGGGGACGAAGGAGATACGCAGTATTTT. It yields the protein CASIARGDEGDTQYF.

The chain recombines TRBV6-2 or TRBV6-3 with TRBJ1-5, with D tentatively TRBD1 (5 bases). Germline V gene data show CDR1 as MNHEY and CDR2 as SVGEGT. The V end lost 2 bases, the J end lost 4 bases, and 9 bases lay between the germline ends. The CDR3 consists of 14 residues. The CDR3 loop is CASSYRGLNQPQHF. For the CDR3, the DNA is TGTGCCAGCAGTTACCGGGGGTTAAATCAGCCCCAGCATTTT.

This clonotype showed up just a few times. A much more abundant neighbour one base away suggests this may be a read error. The genes are TRBV30 and TRBJ2-5; D is ambiguous. CDR1 is GTSNPN and CDR2 is SVGIG in the germline V gene (reference sequence). The CDR3 has 12 amino acids. V was pared by 5 bases and J by 5 bases, with 12 bases between. The CDR3 DNA follows: TGTGCCTGGCCTACCCAGCCGGAGACCCAGTACTTC. This gives the protein CAWPTQPETQYF. Full variable domain (outside the CDR3, taken from reference TRBV30 and TRBJ2-5): SQTIHQWPATLVQPVGSPLSLECTVEGTSNPNLYWYRQAAGRGLQLLFYSVGIGQISSEVPQNLSASRPQDRQFILSSKKLLLSDSGFYLCAWPTQPETQYFGPGTRLLVL.

A remark on this clonotype: A much larger clone lies one base from this, so it may be a read error. The chain carries TRBV27 and TRBJ2-3; D not resolved. This CDR3 region has 13 residues. CDR1 MNHEY and CDR2 SMNVEV come from the germline V gene (reference sequence). CDR3 DNA: TGTACCAGCAGCCGTCACCACACAGATACGCAGTATTTT. It yields the protein CTSSRHHTDTQYF.

Remarks on this clonotype: No conserved phenylalanine or tryptophan ends this CDR3, so it is likely a read error. The chain links TRBV4-1 to TRBJ1-5; D is ambiguous. Germline V gene data show CDR1 as MGHRA and CDR2 as YSYEKL. CDR3 length: 15 residues. Trimming shortened V by 0 bases and J by 7 bases, and 13 bases separated the two germline ends. DNA of the CDR3: TGCGCCAGCAGCCAAGACGGGGAGGGCTGCCAGCCCCAGCATCTT. Translated: CASSQDGEGCQPQHL.

In this sample, this clonotype turned up many times. This chain links TRBV20-1 with TRBJ2-7; 9 nucleotides agree with TRBD1. The CDR3 is 14 amino acids. Germline loops: CDR1 DFQATT, CDR2 SNEGSKA (reference sequence). V was clipped by 0 bases and J by 5 bases; unmatched bases: 5. As DNA, the CDR3 is TGCAGTGCTAGAGATTTGGGACAGGGCCACGAGCAGTACTTC. Translated: CSARDLGQGHEQYF.

This clonotype has just one count. V and J are TRBV6-5 and TRBJ1-1, with 7 bases that match TRBD1. This CDR3 has 13 residues. The V gene end was trimmed by 7 bases and the J gene end by 1 base; junction bases not matched to a gene: 3. Germline V CDR1 and CDR2: MNHEY, SVGAGI. The CDR3 nucleotides read TGTGCCAGCAACCGGACAGGGAACACTGAAGCTTTCTTT. Translated, it gives CASNRTGNTEAFF.

This clonotype was observed many times. One junction end does not reproduce the germline sequence, and a read error may be involved. This chain connects TRBV3-1 to TRBJ2-1; D is possibly TRBD2 (7 bases). Germline CDR1 reads LGHDT; CDR2 reads YNNKEL (reference sequence). The CDR3 consists of 14 residues. The DNA for the CDR3 is TGTGCCAGCAGTCAAGATTCGGGGGGCGATGAGCAGTTCTTC. Amino acid sequence: CASSQDSGGDEQFF.

This clonotype has just one count. A much larger clone differs from this one at a single base, so this may be a read error. The chain recombines TRBV27 with TRBJ1-1; D is ambiguous. V was pared by 1 base and J by 6 bases, with 12 bases between. Germline V CDR1 and CDR2: MNHEY, SMNVEV (reference sequence). This CDR3 is built from 14 residues. The CDR3: CASSLLGSNAEAFF. DNA of the CDR3: TGTGCCAGCAGTTTATTAGGGTCCAACGCTGAAGCTTTCTTT.

This clonotype has a count of ten or more. V is TRBV6-1 and J is TRBJ1-1, with 7 bases fitting TRBD1. Germline CDR1 is MNHNS and CDR2 is SASEGT. J gave up 0 bases and V 11 bases, and 6 bases lay outside the gene matches. This CDR3 comprises 13 residues. In nucleotides, the CDR3 is TGTGCCGGAGGGGACAGCTTGAACACTGAAGCTTTCTTT. It yields the protein CAGGDSLNTEAFF.

The chain combines TRBV7-2 with TRBJ2-5; TRBD2 is a possible D gene (6 bases). The CDR3 sequence is 15 residues long. Germline V gene data show CDR1 as SGHTA and CDR2 as FQGNSA. Trimming took off 1 base at V and 9 bases at J, with 18 bases between the two ends. The CDR3 nucleotides read TGTGCCAGCAGCTTAGATTCTAGCGTCGTGTGGGCCCAGTACTTC. This codes for CASSLDSSVVWAQYF. Variable domain in full (rest from reference TRBV7-2 and TRBJ2-5): GAGVSQSPSNKVTEKGKDVELRCDPISGHTALYWYRQSLGQGLEFLIYFQGNSAPDKSGLPSDRFSAERTGGSVSTLTIQRTQQEDSAVYLCASSLDSSVVWAQYFGPGTRLLVL.

V usage is TRBV4-3 and J usage is TRBJ2-3; D gene ambiguous. V lost 2 bases to trimming and J lost 2 bases, with 20 bases between them. Germline-derived CDR1 and CDR2 are LGHNA and YSLEER. The CDR3 covers 18 residues. The CDR3 DNA reads TGCGCCAGCAGCCAACTACCAGGAGACTTAGGAAACACAGATACGCAGTATTTT. It codes for CASSQLPGDLGNTDTQYF.

V gene TRBV12-2 combines with J gene TRBJ2-7. TRBV12-2 is termed a pseudogene. CDR3 length equals 12 residues. CDR3 DNA sequence: TGTGCAAGTCGCAACCATTGGTCCGAGCAGTACTTC. It is translated as CASRNHWSEQYF.

This clonotype occurred many times. V gene TRBV18 combines with J gene TRBJ1-1; D ambiguous. The germline gives CDR1 KGHSH, CDR2 LQKENI. Trimming left V 0 bases short and J 4 bases short, with 18 bases between. This CDR3 comprises 17 residues. The CDR3 nucleotides read TGTGCCAGCTCACCACCGCGGGCCCTTCGAGGGAGCACTGAAGCTTTCTTT. It yields the protein CASSPPRALRGSTEAFF.

Points on this clonotype: A much larger clone lies one base from this, so it may be a read error. The chain is built from TRBV19 and TRBJ2-6; D ambiguous. The germline V gene has CDR1 LNHDA and CDR2 SQIVND (reference sequence). The CDR3 is 15 residues long. Trimming shortened V by 8 bases and J by 0 bases, and 11 bases separated the two germline ends. The CDR3 reads CASGLDPSGANVLTF. CDR3 DNA: TGTGCCAGTGGTCTCGACCCCTCTGGGGCCAACGTCCTGACTTTC.